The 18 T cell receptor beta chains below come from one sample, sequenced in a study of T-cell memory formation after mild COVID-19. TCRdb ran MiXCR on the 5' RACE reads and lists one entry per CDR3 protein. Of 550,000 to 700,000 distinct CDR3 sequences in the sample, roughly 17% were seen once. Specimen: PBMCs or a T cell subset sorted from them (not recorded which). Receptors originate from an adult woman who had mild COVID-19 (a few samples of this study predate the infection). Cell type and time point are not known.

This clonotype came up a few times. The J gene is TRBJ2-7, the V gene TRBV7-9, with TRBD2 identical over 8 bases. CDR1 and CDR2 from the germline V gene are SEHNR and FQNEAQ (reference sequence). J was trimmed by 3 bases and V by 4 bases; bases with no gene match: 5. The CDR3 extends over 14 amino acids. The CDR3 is CASSSVGGVYEQYF. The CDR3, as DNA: TGTGCCAGCAGCTCCGTCGGGGGGGTCTACGAGCAGTACTTC.

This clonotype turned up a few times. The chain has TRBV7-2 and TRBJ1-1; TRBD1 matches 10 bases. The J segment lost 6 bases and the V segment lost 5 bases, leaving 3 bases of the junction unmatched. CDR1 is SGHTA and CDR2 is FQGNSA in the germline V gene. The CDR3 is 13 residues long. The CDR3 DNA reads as TGTGCCAGCAGCCGACAGGGGGCTGCTGAAGCTTTCTTT. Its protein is CASSRQGAAEAFF.

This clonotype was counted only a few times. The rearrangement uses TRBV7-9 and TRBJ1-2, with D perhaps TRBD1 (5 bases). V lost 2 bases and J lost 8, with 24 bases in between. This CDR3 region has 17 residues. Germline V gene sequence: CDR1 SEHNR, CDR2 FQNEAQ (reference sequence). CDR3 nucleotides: TGTGCCAGCAGCTTAATTGGATACGAGGGGATCGGGGGAGGCTACACCTTC. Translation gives CASSLIGYEGIGGGYTF.

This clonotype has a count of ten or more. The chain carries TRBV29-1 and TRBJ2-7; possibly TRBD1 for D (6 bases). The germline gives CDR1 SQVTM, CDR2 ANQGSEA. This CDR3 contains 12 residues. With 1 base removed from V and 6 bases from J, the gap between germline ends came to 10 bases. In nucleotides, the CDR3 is TGCAGCGTTGAAGGGCAGGGGTTCGAGCAGTACTTC. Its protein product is CSVEGQGFEQYF.

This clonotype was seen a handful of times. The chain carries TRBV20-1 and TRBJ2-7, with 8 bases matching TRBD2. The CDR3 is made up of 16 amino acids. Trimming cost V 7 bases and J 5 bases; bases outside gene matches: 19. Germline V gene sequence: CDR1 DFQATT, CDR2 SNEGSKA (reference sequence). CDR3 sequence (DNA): TGCAGTGACCATGGCGGACGCCAGCGGGAGCGCGACGAGCAGTACTTC. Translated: CSDHGGRQRERDEQYF.

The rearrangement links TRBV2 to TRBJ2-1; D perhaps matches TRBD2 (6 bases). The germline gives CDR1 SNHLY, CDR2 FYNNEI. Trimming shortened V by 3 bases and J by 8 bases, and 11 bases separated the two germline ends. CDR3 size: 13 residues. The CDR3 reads CASSDGGTYEQFF. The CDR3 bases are TGTGCCAGCAGTGACGGCGGGACCTATGAGCAGTTCTTC.

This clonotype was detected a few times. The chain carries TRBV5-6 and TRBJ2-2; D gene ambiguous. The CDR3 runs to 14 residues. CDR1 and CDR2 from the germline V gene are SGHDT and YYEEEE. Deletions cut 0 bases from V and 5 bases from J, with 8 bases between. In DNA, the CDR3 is TGTGCCAGCAGCTTGGTCGGCCTTACCGGGGAGCTGTTTTTT. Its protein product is CASSLVGLTGELFF.

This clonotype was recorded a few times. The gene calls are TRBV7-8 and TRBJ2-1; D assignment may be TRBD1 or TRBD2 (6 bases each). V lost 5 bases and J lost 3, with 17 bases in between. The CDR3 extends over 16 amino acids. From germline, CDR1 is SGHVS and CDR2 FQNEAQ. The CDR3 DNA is TGTGCCAGCAGCCCGACCTCGGGGGCCCTCTACAATGAGCAGTTCTTC. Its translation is CASSPTSGALYNEQFF.

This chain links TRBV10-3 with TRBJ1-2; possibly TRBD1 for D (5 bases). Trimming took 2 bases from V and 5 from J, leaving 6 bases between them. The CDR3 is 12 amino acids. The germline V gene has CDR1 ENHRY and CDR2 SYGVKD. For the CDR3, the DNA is TGTGCCATCAGTGAGGACAGTTATGGCTACACCTTC. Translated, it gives CAISEDSYGYTF.

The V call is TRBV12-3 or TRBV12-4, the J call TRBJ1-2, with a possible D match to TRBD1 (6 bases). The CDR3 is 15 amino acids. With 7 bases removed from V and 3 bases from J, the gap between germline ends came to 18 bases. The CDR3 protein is CASTPPPGQYYGYTF. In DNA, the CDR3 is TGTGCCAGCACCCCACCGCCAGGACAGTACTATGGCTACACCTTC.

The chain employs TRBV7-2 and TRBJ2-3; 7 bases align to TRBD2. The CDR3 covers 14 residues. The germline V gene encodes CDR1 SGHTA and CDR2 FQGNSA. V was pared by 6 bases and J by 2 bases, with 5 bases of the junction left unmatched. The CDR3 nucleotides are TGTGCCAGCAGTTACGGGGGGACCACAGATACGCAGTATTTT. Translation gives CASSYGGTTDTQYF.

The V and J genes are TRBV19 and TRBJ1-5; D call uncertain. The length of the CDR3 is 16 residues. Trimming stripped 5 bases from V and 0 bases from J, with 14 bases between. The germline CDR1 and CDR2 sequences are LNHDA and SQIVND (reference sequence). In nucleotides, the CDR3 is TGTGCCAGTAGTTCAGGACGGACCTATAGCAATCAGCCCCAGCATTTT. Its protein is CASSSGRTYSNQPQHF.

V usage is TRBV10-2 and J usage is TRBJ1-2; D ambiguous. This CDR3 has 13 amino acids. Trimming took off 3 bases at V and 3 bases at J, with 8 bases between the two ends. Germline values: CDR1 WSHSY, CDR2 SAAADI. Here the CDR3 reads CASSEGLHYGYTF. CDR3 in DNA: TGCGCCAGCAGTGAAGGGCTACACTATGGCTACACCTTC.

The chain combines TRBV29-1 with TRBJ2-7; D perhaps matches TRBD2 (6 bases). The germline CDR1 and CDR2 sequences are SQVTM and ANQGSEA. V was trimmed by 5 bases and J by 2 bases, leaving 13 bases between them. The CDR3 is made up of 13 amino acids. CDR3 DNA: TGCAGCGTTAGGCAGGGAGGTGCCTACGAGCAGTACTTC. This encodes CSVRQGGAYEQYF.

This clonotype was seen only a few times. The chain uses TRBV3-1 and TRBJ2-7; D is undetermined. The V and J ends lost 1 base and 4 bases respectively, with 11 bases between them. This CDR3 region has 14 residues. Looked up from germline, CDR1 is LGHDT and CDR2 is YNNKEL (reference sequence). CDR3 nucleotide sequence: TGTGCCAGCAGCCAAGGACTCGTCACTTACGAGCAGTACTTC. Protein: CASSQGLVTYEQYF.

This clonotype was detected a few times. Here the CDR3 DNA reads TGTGCCAGCAGCTCGGGGGGACGTAGATCCTACGAGCAGTACTTC. Translating gives CASSSGGRRSYEQYF. V usage is TRBV7-2 and J usage is TRBJ2-7, with 7 bases lining up with TRBD2. The CDR3 loop spans 15 amino acids. V lost 4 bases, J lost 1 base, and 7 bases stayed unmatched. Germline assignment: CDR1 SGHTA and CDR2 FQGNSA. The entire variable domain, with the rest obtained from reference TRBV7-2 and TRBJ2-7, is as follows: GAGVSQSPSNKVTEKGKDVELRCDPISGHTALYWYRQSLGQGLEFLIYFQGNSAPDKSGLPSDRFSAERTGGSVSTLTIQRTQQEDSAVYLCASSSGGRRSYEQYFGPGTRLTVT.

The DNA for the CDR3 is TGTGCCAGCAGCGGTGAGAAAACCGGGACAGGCCATTCACCCCTCCACTTT. It translates to CASSGEKTGTGHSPLHF. V and J are TRBV5-4 and TRBJ1-6; TRBD1 matches at 8 bases. Germline V gene data show CDR1 as SGHNT and CDR2 as YYREEE (reference sequence). The ends lost 4 bases at V and 8 bases at J; junction bases unmatched: 14. The CDR3 spans 17 residues. The complete variable domain, with remaining parts taken from reference TRBV5-4 and TRBJ1-6, reads ETGVTQSPTHLIKTRGQQVTLRCSSQSGHNTVSWYQQALGQGPQFIFQYYREEENGRGNFPPRFSGLQFPNYSSELNVNALELDDSALYLCASSGEKTGTGHSPLHFGNGTRLTVT.

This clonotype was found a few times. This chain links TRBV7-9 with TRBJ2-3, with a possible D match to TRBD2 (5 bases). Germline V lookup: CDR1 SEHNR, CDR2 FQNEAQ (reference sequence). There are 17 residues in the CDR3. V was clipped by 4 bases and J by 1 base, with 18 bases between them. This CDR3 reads CASSSTPWRARTDTQYF. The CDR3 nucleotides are TGTGCCAGCAGCTCTACCCCTTGGCGGGCCCGCACAGATACGCAGTATTTT.